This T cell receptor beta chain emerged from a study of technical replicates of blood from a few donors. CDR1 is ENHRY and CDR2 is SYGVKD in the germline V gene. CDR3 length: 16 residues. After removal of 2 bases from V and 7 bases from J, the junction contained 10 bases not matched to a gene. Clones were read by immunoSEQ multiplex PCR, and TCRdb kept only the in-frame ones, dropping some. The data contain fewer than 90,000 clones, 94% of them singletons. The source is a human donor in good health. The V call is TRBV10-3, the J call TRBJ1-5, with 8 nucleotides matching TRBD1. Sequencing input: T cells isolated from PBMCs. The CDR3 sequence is CAISEVGQGVRQPQHF. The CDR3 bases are TGTGCCATCAGTGAGGTCGGACAGGGTGTTCGACAGCCCCAGCATTTT.